The TCR beta chain under discussion was sequenced for a study of blood T cells in healthy people across ages. Next came a second PCR, run for about 7 to 12 cycles, which used a sample-barcoded 5' primer along with a J-beta primer mix. Each TCR beta cDNA got a 12-nucleotide random molecular identifier. The study obtained at least 3 million CDR3-containing paired-end reads from every sample. A single record per CDR3 protein comes from TCRdb applying MiXCR to the 5' RACE reads. The sample contains about 1 million distinct CDR3 sequences, 20% to 25% of which appear only once. Per the germline V gene, CDR1 is SGHVS and CDR2 is FQNEAQ. Trimming cost V 5 bases and J 5 bases, with 15 bases left between them. The CDR3 loop spans 14 amino acids. This sample also belongs to another study, concerning T cells of mothers and their children.

The sample was blood. This clonotype was sampled from a girl under 10 years old in good health. This chain uses TRBV7-8 with TRBJ2-5, with D unresolved. The CDR3 DNA sequence: TGTGCCAGCAGCACCGATAGAAGTTTGGAGACCCAGTACTTC. As protein: CASSTDRSLETQYF.